Presented here are 14 T cell receptor beta chains from one specimen sequenced in a study of CD8+ T cells in alopecia areata (dated 2018 in TCRdb). Preparation of the library involved the immunoSEQ multiplex PCR assay. For TCR sequencing, RNA was extracted from every sample and reverse transcribed into cDNA to serve as template. TCRdb took this table from immuneACCESS and kept in-frame rearrangements with V and J called. Such tables lack part of the clones; where checked against another copy, unresolved V genes explain under half of the gap, and the rest is unexplained. The sample table holds 90,000 to 100,000 clones, of which roughly two fifths were seen once. The ten largest make up about 1.2% of the sample. The source material was CD4+ T cells sorted from blood. The receptors come from a human donor with alopecia areata.

The rearrangement uses TRBV5-1 and TRBJ2-5; no firm D call. Per germline, CDR1 SGHRS and CDR2 YFSETQ. V was cut by 7 bases and J by 2 bases, with 12 bases left in between. This CDR3 region has 13 residues. The CDR3 protein is CASPGHRQETQYF. The DNA for the CDR3 is TGCGCCAGCCCTGGGCATAGGCAAGAGACCCAGTACTTC.

This clone came up a few times. The V call is TRBV2, the J call TRBJ2-5; D may match TRBD1 or TRBD2 (5 bases each). Between the trimmed V and J ends, which lost 7 bases and 4 bases, there was a span of 16 bases. Germline V gene lookup returns CDR1 SNHLY and CDR2 FYNNEI. The CDR3 spans 14 residues. CDR3 loop: CASKEVRGGETQYF. The CDR3 DNA sequence: TGTGCCAGCAAGGAGGTTAGGGGCGGAGAGACCCAGTACTTC.

This chain joins TRBV25-1 and TRBJ1-6, with unresolved D. The V end lost 3 bases, the J end lost 8 bases, and 17 bases lay between the germline ends. The germline V gene has CDR1 MGHDK and CDR2 SYGVNS. The CDR3 runs to 16 residues. CDR3 sequence reads: CASSDPTSGMDSPLHF. As DNA, the CDR3 is TGTGCCAGCAGTGACCCCACCTCGGGGATGGATTCACCCCTCCACTTT.

This clone showed up just a few times. The chain uses TRBV7-2 and TRBJ2-5, with D unclear. The length of the CDR3 is 14 residues. The germline gives CDR1 SGHTA, CDR2 FQGNSA. V was cut by 5 bases and J by 1 base, with 11 bases left in between. The CDR3 here is CASSPRTAQETQYF. CDR3 DNA: TGTGCCAGCAGCCCCAGGACCGCCCAAGAGACCCAGTACTTC.

This sequence joins TRBV28 and TRBJ2-7; 7 nucleotides align to TRBD1. Germline CDR1 and CDR2: MDHEN and SYDVKM. With V trimmed by 5 bases and J by 2 bases, 6 bases remained unmatched. The CDR3 is made up of 14 amino acids. The CDR3 DNA reads TGTGCCAGCAGTACCCCCGGGACAGCCTACGAGCAGTACTTC. Protein: CASSTPGTAYEQYF.

This chain links TRBV29-1 with TRBJ1-2; D gene uncertain. CDR1 is SQVTM, CDR2 ANQGSEA, per germline. The CDR3 length is 11 residues. In DNA form, the CDR3 reads TGCAGTGCTAGAGACCATGATGGCTACACCTTC. Residues: CSARDHDGYTF.

This clone has a single count. This sequence joins TRBV7-2 and TRBJ1-1, with D hard to call. V was clipped by 6 bases and J by 3 bases, with 11 bases between them. Per germline, CDR1 SGHTA and CDR2 FQGNSA. The length of the CDR3 is 13 residues. DNA for the CDR3: TGTGCCAGCAGTTGGCGGGCAGACACTGAAGCTTTCTTT. It specifies CASSWRADTEAFF. The complete variable domain, with remaining parts taken from reference TRBV7-2 and TRBJ1-1, reads GAGVSQSPSNKVTEKGKDVELRCDPISGHTALYWYRQSLGQGLEFLIYFQGNSAPDKSGLPSDRFSAERTGGSVSTLTIQRTQQEDSAVYLCASSWRADTEAFFGQGTRLTVV.

This clone was detected a few times. V and J are TRBV29-1 and TRBJ2-5; 12 bases map to TRBD2. With V trimmed by 4 bases and J by 3 bases, 3 bases remained unmatched. The CDR3 sequence is 14 residues long. Germline CDR1 and CDR2: SQVTM and ANQGSEA. The CDR3 protein is CSVGTSGIEETQYF. CDR3 sequence (DNA): TGCAGCGTTGGGACTAGCGGGATAGAAGAGACCCAGTACTTC.

V usage is TRBV9 and J usage is TRBJ2-1; 8 nucleotides align to TRBD2. V lost 9 bases to trimming and J lost 6 bases; unmatched junction nucleotides: 14. This CDR3 spans 15 amino acids. Germline assignment: CDR1 SGDLS and CDR2 YYNGEE. The CDR3 is CANPLDGRALNEQFF. The CDR3 nucleotides are TGTGCCAACCCGCTAGACGGGAGGGCTCTCAATGAGCAGTTCTTC.

Worth noting for this clone: Other nucleotide sequences from this sample produce the same CDR3. The chain has TRBV29-1 and TRBJ1-1; the D gene is possibly TRBD1 (6 bases). The CDR3 is 11 amino acids. Trimming left V 2 bases short and J 5 bases short, with 6 bases between. Per germline, CDR1 SQVTM and CDR2 ANQGSEA. The chain's CDR3 is CSVEQGTEAFF. The CDR3 nucleotides read TGCAGCGTTGAACAGGGGACTGAAGCTTTCTTT.

The chain carries TRBV4-1 and TRBJ2-2; 8 bases align to TRBD1. Trimming took 1 base from V and 17 from J; bases not matched to a gene: 15. CDR1 and CDR2 from the germline V gene are MGHRA and YSYEKL. This CDR3 is built from 15 residues. The CDR3 nucleotides read TGCGCCAGCAGCCAAGGAGGGACTCCGGGACAGGTCCAATTTTTT. This gives the protein CASSQGGTPGQVQFF.

The CDR3 nucleotides read TGTGCCAGCACCAACGATTCTTGGGCACTGCCCTACGAGCAGTACTTC. This gives the protein CASTNDSWALPYEQYF. V is TRBV7-2 and J is TRBJ2-7; D unresolved. Germline CDR1 is SGHTA and CDR2 is FQGNSA. The V end lost 7 bases, the J end lost 2 bases, and 21 bases lay between the germline ends. The CDR3 contains 16 residues.

The genes are TRBV7-2 and TRBJ2-3, with no clear D. The V end lost 5 bases, the J end lost 7 bases, and 7 bases lay between the germline ends. CDR1 SGHTA and CDR2 FQGNSA come from the germline V gene. This CDR3 spans 11 amino acids. The CDR3 bases are TGTGCCAGCAGCCGTAGGAATACGCAGTATTTT. Residues: CASSRRNTQYF.

V and J are TRBV10-1 and TRBJ2-7, with 11 bases matching TRBD2. The germline V gene encodes CDR1 WNHNN and CDR2 SYGVQD (reference sequence). The V gene end was trimmed by 3 bases and the J gene end by 3 bases; junction bases not matched to a gene: 16. CDR3 length: 19 amino acids. The CDR3 region has the DNA TGCGCCAGCAGTGAATTACTAGCGGGAGAAACCCACAACATCTACGAGCAGTACTTC. It yields the protein CASSELLAGETHNIYEQYF.